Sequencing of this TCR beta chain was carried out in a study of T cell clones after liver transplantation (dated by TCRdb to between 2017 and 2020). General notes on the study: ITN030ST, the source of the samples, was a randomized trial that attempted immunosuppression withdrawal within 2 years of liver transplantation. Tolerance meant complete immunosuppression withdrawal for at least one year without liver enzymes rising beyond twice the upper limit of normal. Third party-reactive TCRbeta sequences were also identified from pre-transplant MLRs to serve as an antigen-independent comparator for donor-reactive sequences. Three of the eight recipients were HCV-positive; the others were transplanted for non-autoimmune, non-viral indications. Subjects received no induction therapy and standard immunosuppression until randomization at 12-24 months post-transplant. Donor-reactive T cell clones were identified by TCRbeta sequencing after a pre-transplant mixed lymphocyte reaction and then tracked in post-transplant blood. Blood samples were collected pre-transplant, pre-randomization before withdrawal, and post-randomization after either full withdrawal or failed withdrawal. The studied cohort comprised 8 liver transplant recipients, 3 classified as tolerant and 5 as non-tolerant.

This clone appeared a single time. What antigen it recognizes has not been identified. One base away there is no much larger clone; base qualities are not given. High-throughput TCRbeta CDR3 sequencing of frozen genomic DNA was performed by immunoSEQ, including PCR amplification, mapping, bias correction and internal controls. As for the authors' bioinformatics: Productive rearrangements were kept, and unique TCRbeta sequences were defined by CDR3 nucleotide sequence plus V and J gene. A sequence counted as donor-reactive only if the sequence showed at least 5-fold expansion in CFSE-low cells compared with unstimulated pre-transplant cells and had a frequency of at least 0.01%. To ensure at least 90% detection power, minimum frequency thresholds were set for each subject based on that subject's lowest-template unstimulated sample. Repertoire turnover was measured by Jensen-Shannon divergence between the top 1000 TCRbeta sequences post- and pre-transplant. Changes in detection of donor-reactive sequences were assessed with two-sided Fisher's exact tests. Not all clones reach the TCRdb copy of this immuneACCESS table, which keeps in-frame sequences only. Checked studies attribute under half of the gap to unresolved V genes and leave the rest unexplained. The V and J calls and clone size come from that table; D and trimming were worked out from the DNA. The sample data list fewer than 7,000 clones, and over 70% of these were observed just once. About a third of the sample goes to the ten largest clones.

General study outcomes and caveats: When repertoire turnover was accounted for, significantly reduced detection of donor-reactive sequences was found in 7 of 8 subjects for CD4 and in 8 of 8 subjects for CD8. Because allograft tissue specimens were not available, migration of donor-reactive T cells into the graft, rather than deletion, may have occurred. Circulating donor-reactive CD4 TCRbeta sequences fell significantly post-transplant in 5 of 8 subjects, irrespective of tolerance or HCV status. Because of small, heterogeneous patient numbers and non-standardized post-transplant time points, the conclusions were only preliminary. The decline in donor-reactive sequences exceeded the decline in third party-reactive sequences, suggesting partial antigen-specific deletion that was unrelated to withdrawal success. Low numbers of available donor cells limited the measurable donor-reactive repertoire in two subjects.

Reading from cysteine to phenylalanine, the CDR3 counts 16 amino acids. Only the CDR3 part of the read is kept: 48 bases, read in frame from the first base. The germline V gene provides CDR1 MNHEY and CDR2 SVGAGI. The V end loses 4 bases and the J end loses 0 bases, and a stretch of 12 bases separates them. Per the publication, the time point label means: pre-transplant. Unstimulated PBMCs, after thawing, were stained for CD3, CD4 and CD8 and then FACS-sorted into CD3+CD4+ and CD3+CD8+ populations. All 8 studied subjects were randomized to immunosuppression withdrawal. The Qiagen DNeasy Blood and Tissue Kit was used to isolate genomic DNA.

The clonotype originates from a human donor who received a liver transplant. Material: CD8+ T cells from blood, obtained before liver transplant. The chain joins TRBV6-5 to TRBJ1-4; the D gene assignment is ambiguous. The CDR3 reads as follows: CASSLRGFATNEKLFF. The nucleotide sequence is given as TGTGCCAGCAGTTTGCGAGGGTTTGCAACTAATGAAAAACTGTTTTTT.